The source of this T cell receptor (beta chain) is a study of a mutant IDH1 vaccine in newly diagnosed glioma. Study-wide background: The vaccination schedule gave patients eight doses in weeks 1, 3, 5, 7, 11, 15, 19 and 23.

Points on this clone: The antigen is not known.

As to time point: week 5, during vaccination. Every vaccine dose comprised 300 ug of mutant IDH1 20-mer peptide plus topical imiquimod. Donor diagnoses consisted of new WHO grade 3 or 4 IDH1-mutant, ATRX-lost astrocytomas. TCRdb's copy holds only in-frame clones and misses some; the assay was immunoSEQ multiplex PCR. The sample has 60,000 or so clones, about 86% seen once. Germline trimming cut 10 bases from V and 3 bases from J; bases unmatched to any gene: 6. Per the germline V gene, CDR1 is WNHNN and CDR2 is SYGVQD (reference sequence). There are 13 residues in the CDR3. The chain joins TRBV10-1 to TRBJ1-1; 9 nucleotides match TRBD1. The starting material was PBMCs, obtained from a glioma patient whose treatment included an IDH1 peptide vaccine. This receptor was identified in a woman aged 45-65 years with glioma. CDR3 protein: CATRGQGDTEAFF. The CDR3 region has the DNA TGCGCCACGAGGGGACAGGGCGACACTGAAGCTTTCTTT.